These T cell receptor beta chains were read from a single sample in a study of blood T cell repertoires in COVID-19. Data came from immunoSEQ multiplex PCR; TCRdb stores just in-frame clones and leaves some out. Of approximately 200,000 clones listed, 75% to 90% are singletons. Sequences were obtained from peripheral blood. The receptors originated from a young man with COVID-19, enrolled during active disease. The CDR3 runs from the conserved cysteine through the conserved F or W. The order of the fields is V gene, D gene, clone size, J gene, CDR3 DNA, CDR3 protein. The D gene is left open where the match is weak. Rows give clone size only sometimes, using once, few, many, or a class for an expanded clone.

>TRBV27|TRBD1|-|TRBJ2-7
TGTGCCAGCAGTTTAAAAGGGACAGGGCTCACCTACGAGCAGTACTTC
CASSLKGTGLTYEQYF
>TRBV6-5|-|-|TRBJ2-7
TGTGCCGTCCCGGGACACTTCTCCTACGAGCAGTACTTC
CAVPGHFSYEQYF
>TRBV19|-|-|TRBJ2-7
TGTGCCAGTACCAACACAGGGTTCGGTACCTACGAGCAGTACTTC
CASTNTGFGTYEQYF
>TRBV5-6|TRBD1|-|TRBJ1-4
TGTGCCAGCAGCTTGGAACAGGGGAACGAAAAACTGTTTTTT
CASSLEQGNEKLFF
>TRBV7-2|TRBD2|few|TRBJ2-2
TGTGCCAGCAGCCCATCATGGACTAGCGGGGTTAACACCGGGGAGCTGTTTTTT
CASSPSWTSGVNTGELFF
>TRBV4-1|-|-|TRBJ1-1
TGCGCCAGCAGCCAAGACGGAGGGGGGGCTTGGAACACTGAAGCTTTCTTT
CASSQDGGGAWNTEAFF
>TRBV29-1|TRBD2|once|TRBJ2-7
TGCAGCGTTGAAAGCGGGAGATACGAGCAGTACTTC
CSVESGRYEQYF
>TRBV7-2|TRBD1|-|TRBJ1-2
TGTGCCAGCAGCCGGGACAGGGGGGACGGCTACACCTTC
CASSRDRGDGYTF
>TRBV5-4|TRBD2|-|TRBJ2-7
TGTGCCAGCAGCTTAGGCGGGACTAGCGGACGCTACGAGCAGTACTTC
CASSLGGTSGRYEQYF
>TRBV5-6|TRBD1|-|TRBJ1-5
TGTGCCAGCAGCTTCGGATCGGGACAGACCCTTCGCCAGCCCCAGCATTTT
CASSFGSGQTLRQPQHF
>TRBV3-1/TRBV3-2|-|-|TRBJ1-6
TGTGCCAGCAGCCCGACACACAGAGATTCACCCCTCCACTTT
CASSPTHRDSPLHF